Below, 31 T cell receptor beta chains from the same sample are listed, as sequenced in a study of long-term antiretroviral therapy in people with HIV. The authors ran the immunoSEQ assay, v3.0, at survey level. The data were produced by immunoSEQ multiplex PCR, yet TCRdb's version contains in-frame clones alone and is incomplete. The sample holds 20,000 to 30,000 clones, about 80% seen once. The sequenced sample was unsorted PBMCs, obtained 0.7 years before starting antiretroviral therapy. The receptor source for this set is a man aged 30 to 45 with HIV.

This clone was seen a few times. The genes are TRBV30 and TRBJ1-4; D is uncertain. CDR1 is GTSNPN and CDR2 is SVGIG in the germline V gene (reference sequence). This CDR3 contains 13 residues. Between the trimmed V and J ends, which lost 4 bases and 5 bases, there was a span of 11 bases. CDR3 coding DNA: TGTGCCTGGAACAGACAACAAAATGAAAAACTGTTTTTT. Its protein product is CAWNRQQNEKLFF.

The chain carries TRBV28 and TRBJ2-3; tentatively, D is TRBD1 or TRBD2 (5 bases each). Per the germline V gene, CDR1 is MDHEN and CDR2 is SYDVKM. The CDR3 length is 14 residues. The V end was cut by 3 bases, the J end by 6 bases, with 13 bases between. CDR3 sequence: CASSFVAGTDTQYF. Written as DNA, the CDR3 is TGTGCCAGCAGTTTTGTGGCAGGGACCGATACGCAGTATTTT.

This clone has only a few counts. The chain has TRBV9 and TRBJ2-3; 8 bases line up with TRBD1. V gave up 0 bases and J gave up 3 bases; unmatched junction bases: 12. The germline CDR1 and CDR2 sequences are SGDLS and YYNGEE. The CDR3 is made up of 18 amino acids. Written as DNA, the CDR3 is TGTGCCAGCAGCGTAGTCCCATCCGGGACAGGACAGACAGATACGCAGTATTTT. Residues: CASSVVPSGTGQTDTQYF.

This clone was seen a handful of times. The V and J genes are TRBV19 and TRBJ1-2; D is uncertain. CDR1 is LNHDA and CDR2 is SQIVND in the germline V gene (reference sequence). There are 11 residues in the CDR3. Trimming cost V 7 bases and J 5 bases, with 8 bases left between them. CDR3 amino acids: CASNGLYGYTF. Here the CDR3 DNA reads TGTGCCAGTAATGGTCTTTATGGCTACACCTTC.

This chain links TRBV19 with TRBJ2-1; D is ambiguous. The CDR3 has 15 residues. V dropped 3 bases and J dropped 0 bases, with 9 bases sitting between them. Germline values: CDR1 LNHDA, CDR2 SQIVND (reference sequence). The CDR3 sequence is CASSIGSLSYNEQFF. For the CDR3, the DNA is TGTGCCAGTAGTATTGGTTCCCTCTCCTACAATGAGCAGTTCTTC. Based on the CDR3 plus reference TRBV19 and TRBJ2-1, the full variable domain is DGGITQSPKYLFRKEGQNVTLSCEQNLNHDAMYWYRQDPGQGLRLIYYSQIVNDFQKGDIAEGYSVSREKKESFPLTVTSAQKNPTAFYLCASSIGSLSYNEQFFGPGTRLTVL.

This clone was counted only a few times. This sequence joins TRBV7-9 and TRBJ2-7, with 10 bases that match TRBD1. Trimming cost V 7 bases and J 3 bases; bases outside gene matches: 9. The germline V gene encodes CDR1 SEHNR and CDR2 FQNEAQ (reference sequence). This CDR3 has 15 amino acids. CDR3: CASIDTGTGDYEQYF. CDR3 DNA sequence: TGTGCCAGCATCGATACGGGGACAGGGGACTACGAGCAGTACTTC.

The V and J genes are TRBV30 and TRBJ1-4; D is ambiguous. The CDR3 spans 12 residues. Trimming pared 3 bases from V and 5 bases from J, leaving 7 bases between. Germline V lookup: CDR1 GTSNPN, CDR2 SVGIG (reference sequence). The CDR3 bases are TGTGCCTGGAGGGTTTCGAATGAAAAACTGTTTTTT. Translated: CAWRVSNEKLFF.

The chain employs TRBV19 and TRBJ1-5; the D gene is possibly TRBD1 (6 bases). This CDR3 spans 15 amino acids. The V gene's germline CDR1 is LNHDA and CDR2 SQIVND (reference sequence). V lost 0 bases, J lost 4 bases, and 10 bases lay in between. CDR3: CASSIDARGNQPQHF. In DNA form, the CDR3 reads TGTGCCAGTAGTATAGACGCCAGGGGAAATCAGCCCCAGCATTTT.

V gene TRBV9 combines with J gene TRBJ2-3; D is ambiguous. Germline-derived CDR1 and CDR2 are SGDLS and YYNGEE. There are 14 residues in the CDR3. V lost 0 bases, J lost 4 bases, and 9 bases lay in between. DNA of the CDR3: TGTGCCAGCAGCGTAGAAGGGTGGGCAGATACGCAGTATTTT. Its protein is CASSVEGWADTQYF.

The V call is TRBV25-1, the J call TRBJ2-1, with TRBD2 as a possible D gene (7 bases). V gave up 1 base and J gave up 0 bases, with 10 bases separating them. This CDR3 has 16 residues. The germline gives CDR1 MGHDK, CDR2 SYGVNS. The DNA of the CDR3 is TGTGCCAGCAGTGAATGGGGGGGCCTCTCCTACAATGAGCAGTTCTTC. It specifies CASSEWGGLSYNEQFF.

The chain recombines TRBV5-1 with TRBJ2-3; 12 positions agree with TRBD2. Germline lookup yields CDR1 SGHRS and CDR2 YFSETQ. The CDR3 sequence is 16 residues long. The J segment lost 2 bases and the V segment lost 4 bases, leaving 5 bases of the junction unmatched. The CDR3 sequence: CASSGGLAGTTDTQYF. The CDR3 coding sequence is TGCGCCAGCAGCGGCGGACTAGCGGGGACCACAGATACGCAGTATTTT.

V and J are TRBV7-2 and TRBJ1-1; the D gene is possibly TRBD1 (6 bases). The germline CDR1 and CDR2 sequences are SGHTA and FQGNSA. The CDR3 extends over 13 amino acids. Trimming stripped 5 bases from V and 6 bases from J, with 13 bases between. The CDR3 DNA reads TGTGCCAGCAGCCTCGTCCCAGGGGCTGAAGCTTTCTTT. Protein: CASSLVPGAEAFF.

The chain is built from TRBV15 and TRBJ2-3; tentative D call: TRBD2 (6 bases). The germline gives CDR1 LNHNV, CDR2 YYDKDF (reference sequence). Trimming removed 0 bases at V and 6 bases at J, with 16 bases between. This CDR3 region has 16 residues. This CDR3 reads CATSRDRTSMGDTQYF. DNA for the CDR3: TGTGCCACCAGCAGAGATCGTACTAGCATGGGGGATACGCAGTATTTT.

This rearrangement joins TRBV18 to TRBJ1-1, with D possibly being TRBD1 (5 bases). Germline assignment: CDR1 KGHSH and CDR2 LQKENI. V was clipped by 3 bases and J by 0 bases, with 14 bases between them. This CDR3 region has 16 residues. The CDR3 coding sequence is TGTGCCAGCTCACCCGGGGCAGCGCTTATGAACACTGAAGCTTTCTTT. This encodes CASSPGAALMNTEAFF.

This clone turned up a few times. The chain couples TRBV9 to TRBJ2-7, with 11 positions matching TRBD2. Germline values: CDR1 SGDLS, CDR2 YYNGEE. The CDR3 sequence is 15 residues long. Losses at the gene ends were 4 bases for V and 2 bases for J; bases not matched to a gene: 5. This CDR3 reads CASSPLAGAAYEQYF. In nucleotides, the CDR3 is TGTGCCAGCAGCCCACTAGCGGGGGCCGCCTACGAGCAGTACTTC.

The V call is TRBV5-1, the J call TRBJ2-1, with TRBD1 as a possible D gene (6 bases). CDR1 is SGHRS, CDR2 YFSETQ, per germline. The CDR3 is 14 amino acids. The V gene lost 1 base and the J gene lost 8 bases, with 13 bases spanning the gap. Written as DNA, the CDR3 is TGCGCCAGCAGCTTGAAGCAAGGGGGTTATGAGCAGTTCTTC. Its translation is CASSLKQGGYEQFF.

CDR3 in amino acids: CASGTGAGTEAFF. The CDR3 bases are TGTGCCAGCGGGACAGGGGCCGGCACTGAAGCTTTCTTT. V usage is TRBV27 and J usage is TRBJ1-1; 10 bases match TRBD1. The trim removed 8 bases at V and 4 bases at J, leaving 4 bases unmatched. CDR1 MNHEY and CDR2 SMNVEV come from the germline V gene (reference sequence). The CDR3 consists of 13 residues.

This clone was seen a few times. The chain uses TRBV30 and TRBJ1-5, with a weak D call TRBD1 (5 bases). Trimming stripped 2 bases from V and 6 bases from J, with 14 bases between. This CDR3 region has 14 residues. The germline CDR1 and CDR2 sequences are GTSNPN and SVGIG (reference sequence). CDR3 residues: CAWSFGSRGQPQHF. DNA of the CDR3: TGTGCCTGGAGTTTCGGAAGTAGGGGTCAGCCCCAGCATTTT.

The chain links TRBV27 to TRBJ2-3; 15 bases are a match to TRBD2. The CDR3 covers 23 residues. V shed 3 bases, J shed 0 bases, and the junction held 19 bases outside the gene matches. Germline lookup yields CDR1 MNHEY and CDR2 SMNVEV (reference sequence). The CDR3 sequence: CASSFYGAGLAGGNNTSTDTQYF. DNA for the CDR3: TGTGCCAGCAGTTTTTATGGGGCGGGACTAGCGGGAGGTAATAACACTAGCACAGATACGCAGTATTTT.

The rearrangement links TRBV28 to TRBJ2-3; TRBD2 matches at 8 bases. The V segment lost 2 bases and the J segment 8 bases; nucleotides outside the gene matches: 9. Germline V gene lookup returns CDR1 MDHEN and CDR2 SYDVKM. This CDR3 spans 15 amino acids. The CDR3 DNA is TGTGCCAGCAGTTTACCCGGGAGGGGAAGGGGTACGCAGTATTTT. The encoded protein is CASSLPGRGRGTQYF.

V and J are TRBV29-1 and TRBJ1-2; D gene ambiguous. Germline V gene lookup returns CDR1 SQVTM and CDR2 ANQGSEA. Trimming shortened V by 2 bases and J by 14 bases, and 9 bases separated the two germline ends. The CDR3 loop spans 9 amino acids. CDR3 in DNA: TGCAGCGTTGAAAACGGGTGGACCTTC. Its protein is CSVENGWTF. Drawing the rest from reference TRBV29-1 and TRBJ1-2, the complete variable domain is SAVISQKPSRDICQRGTSLTIQCQVDSQVTMMFWYRQQPGQSLTLIATANQGSEATYESGFVIDKFPISRPNLTFSTLTVSNMSPEDSSIYLCSVENGWTFGSGTRLTVV.

The V call is TRBV4-1, the J call TRBJ1-1; D is ambiguous. This CDR3 is built from 13 residues. Germline CDR1 is MGHRA and CDR2 is YSYEKL. V dropped 4 bases and J dropped 1 base, with 7 bases sitting between them. The CDR3 DNA follows: TGCGCCAGCAGCCGAATTTCGAACACTGAAGCTTTCTTT. This encodes CASSRISNTEAFF.

The V gene is TRBV30, the J gene TRBJ1-1; TRBD1 agrees at 9 bases. V was clipped by 1 base and J by 7 bases; unmatched bases: 1. From germline, CDR1 is GTSNPN and CDR2 SVGIG (reference sequence). This CDR3 has 12 amino acids. The CDR3: CAWSDRGREAFF. The CDR3 coding sequence is TGTGCCTGGAGTGACAGGGGGCGTGAAGCTTTCTTT.

The chain is built from TRBV6-1 and TRBJ1-1; tentatively, D is TRBD1 (6 bases). The CDR3 has 12 residues. Germline CDR1 is MNHNS and CDR2 is SASEGT. V lost 4 bases and J lost 5, with 8 bases in between. The CDR3 DNA follows: TGTGCCAGCAGTGTCGGACAGACTGAAGCTTTCTTT. Translation gives CASSVGQTEAFF.

The genes are TRBV6-1 and TRBJ1-1; 9 nucleotides match TRBD1. The CDR3 extends over 13 amino acids. CDR1 and CDR2 (germline): MNHNS, SASEGT. Germline trimming cut 5 bases from V and 3 bases from J; bases unmatched to any gene: 1. This chain's CDR3 is CASSWTGDTEAFF. CDR3 in DNA: TGTGCCAGCAGTTGGACAGGGGACACTGAAGCTTTCTTT.

The chain joins TRBV9 to TRBJ1-2, with unresolved D. Trimming cost V 2 bases and J 8 bases, with 16 bases left between them. Germline-derived CDR1 and CDR2 are SGDLS and YYNGEE. The CDR3 has 14 residues. CDR3 sequence: CASSVPQDPTGYTF. The DNA of the CDR3 is TGTGCCAGCAGCGTCCCCCAGGACCCGACAGGCTACACCTTC.

The J gene is TRBJ1-3, the V gene TRBV30; D gene uncertain. This CDR3 spans 10 amino acids. The germline V and J ends were trimmed by 5 bases and 3 bases, with 2 bases remaining between them. Germline V gene sequence: CDR1 GTSNPN, CDR2 SVGIG (reference sequence). CDR3 amino acids: CAWVGNTIYF. The CDR3 nucleotides read TGTGCCTGGGTTGGAAACACCATATATTTT.

This chain connects TRBV28 to TRBJ1-1; TRBD1 is a possible D gene (6 bases). CDR3 length: 12 residues. Germline V gene sequence: CDR1 MDHEN, CDR2 SYDVKM. V gave up 5 bases and J gave up 11 bases, with 15 bases separating them. CDR3 sequence reads: CASSLEQGTAFF. The CDR3 bases are TGTGCCAGCAGTCTTGAACAGGGAACCGCTTTCTTT.

This sequence joins TRBV23-1 and TRBJ1-6; D is unclear. TRBV23-1 is marked as an open reading frame, function uncertain. Trimming took off 3 bases at V and 7 bases at J, with 19 bases between the two ends. The CDR3 totals 17 residues. CDR3: CASSQSRVREKNSPLHF. In nucleotides, the CDR3 is TGCGCCAGCAGTCAGAGTAGAGTCCGGGAGAAAAATTCACCCCTCCACTTT.

The chain is built from TRBV4-1 and TRBJ1-2; weak D call: TRBD1 (5 bases). V was clipped by 4 bases and J by 6 bases, with 12 bases between them. Germline values: CDR1 MGHRA, CDR2 YSYEKL. This CDR3 has 13 amino acids. CDR3 loop: CASSPRDLHGYTF. CDR3 DNA: TGCGCCAGCAGCCCCCGGGACCTTCATGGCTACACCTTC.

The gene calls are TRBV5-4 and TRBJ2-5; D gene ambiguous. V lost 4 bases and J lost 5, with 9 bases in between. In germline, CDR1 is SGHNT, CDR2 YYREEE (reference sequence). The CDR3 totals 12 residues. Here the CDR3 DNA reads TGTGCCAGCAGCGCCCTTCGCGAGACCCAGTACTTC. It encodes CASSALRETQYF.